This passage covers 26 T cell receptor beta chains from one sample sequenced in a study of cytomegalovirus exposure and HLA in healthy donors. Measured with immunoSEQ multiplex PCR; TCRdb has only the in-frame clones, and not every one. The sample contains about 120,000 clones, more than 70% of which appear only once. The sequenced sample consisted of PBMCs. The receptors originated from a man aged 18-30 years in good health and CMV-seronegative.

V gene TRBV15 combines with J gene TRBJ2-5, with a tentative D call TRBD1 (5 bases). Germline V gives CDR1 LNHNV, CDR2 YYDKDF (reference sequence). The CDR3 contains 15 residues. The ends were cut back, 0 bases at V and 2 bases at J, with 10 bases in the middle. This CDR3 is CATSRDGAAQETQYF. Written as DNA, the CDR3 is TGTGCCACCAGCAGAGATGGGGCAGCTCAAGAGACCCAGTACTTC.

This clone was recorded many times. This chain's CDR3 is CASSYSKVAWGGYTF. The CDR3 bases are TGTGCCAGCAGTTACTCGAAAGTCGCTTGGGGCGGCTACACCTTC. The rearrangement links TRBV6-5 to TRBJ1-2, with a possible D match to TRBD1 (5 bases). CDR1 is MNHEY and CDR2 is SVGAGI in the germline V gene. The V gene lost 0 bases and the J gene lost 8 bases, with 16 bases spanning the gap. There are 15 residues in the CDR3.

This chain connects TRBV9 to TRBJ2-3; TRBD1 agrees at 8 bases. The junction had 5 bases not matched to a gene; V was cut back by 1 base and J by 4 bases. CDR1 and CDR2 (germline): SGDLS, YYNGEE. CDR3 length: 15 amino acids. CDR3 residues: CASSVQGAQADTQYF. The CDR3 nucleotides read TGTGCCAGCAGCGTACAGGGGGCGCAGGCAGATACGCAGTATTTT.

This chain connects TRBV6-1 to TRBJ2-7; 8 bases match TRBD1. The CDR3 runs 13 residues. V lost 7 bases, J lost 2 bases, and 4 bases stayed unmatched. Germline V gives CDR1 MNHNS, CDR2 SASEGT. The CDR3 DNA reads TGTGCCAGCATCTTGGACAGGGCCTACGAGCAGTACTTC. It translates to CASILDRAYEQYF.

The genes are TRBV19 and TRBJ2-1; 9 bases map to TRBD2. The CDR3 is made up of 16 amino acids. Germline CDR1 is LNHDA and CDR2 is SQIVND (reference sequence). J lost 5 bases, V lost 0 bases, and 5 bases had no gene match. In nucleotides, the CDR3 is TGTGCCAGTAGTATAGATCTAGCGGGAAAAAACAATGAGCAGTTCTTC. Its translation is CASSIDLAGKNNEQFF.

The V call is TRBV6-5, the J call TRBJ2-7; tentatively, D is TRBD1 (6 bases). Germline V gene data show CDR1 as MNHEY and CDR2 as SVGAGI. The CDR3 is made up of 16 amino acids. The V end lost 0 bases, the J end lost 2 bases, and 14 bases lay between the germline ends. CDR3 nucleotides: TGTGCCAGCAGTTACTCCCCGACAGGCGGAACCTACGAGCAGTACTTC. It yields the protein CASSYSPTGGTYEQYF.

This chain uses TRBV27 with TRBJ2-7; 7 positions match TRBD2. The CDR3 totals 14 residues. The V and J ends lost 5 bases and 3 bases, in that order; junction bases with no gene match: 7. Germline CDR1 reads MNHEY; CDR2 reads SMNVEV (reference sequence). The CDR3, as DNA: TGTGCCAGCAGTCCGAGCGGGAACCGCTACGAGCAGTACTTC. Protein: CASSPSGNRYEQYF.

The J gene is TRBJ1-2, the V gene TRBV5-1, with 9 bases identical to TRBD1. The CDR3 extends over 17 amino acids. Germline CDR1 reads SGHRS; CDR2 reads YFSETQ. V trimming: 6 bases; J trimming: 6 bases; junction bases outside the gene matches: 18. CDR3 DNA sequence: TGCGCCAGCACCCGACAGGGGGGAGTCGGCGGGGTGAATGGCTACACCTTC. Protein: CASTRQGGVGGVNGYTF.

This chain links TRBV2 with TRBJ1-6, with D maybe TRBD1 (6 bases). The CDR3 has 15 residues. Germline V gene lookup returns CDR1 SNHLY and CDR2 FYNNEI. The V gene lost 8 bases and the J gene lost 5 bases, with 16 bases spanning the gap. The CDR3 protein is CASVLQGADNSPLHF. CDR3 DNA: TGTGCCAGCGTTCTACAGGGAGCAGATAATTCACCCCTCCACTTT.

This clone occurred once. V gene TRBV6-1 combines with J gene TRBJ1-1; no firm D call. Trimming removed 4 bases from V and 8 bases from J, with 14 bases in between. The CDR3 runs to 13 residues. Germline V lookup: CDR1 MNHNS, CDR2 SASEGT. CDR3: CASSGGVVPEAFF. The CDR3 DNA sequence: TGTGCCAGCAGTGGCGGGGTTGTTCCAGAAGCTTTCTTT.

This chain joins TRBV7-7 and TRBJ2-1, with TRBD2 as a possible D gene (7 bases). From germline, CDR1 is SSHAT and CDR2 FNYEAQ (reference sequence). Trimming pared 5 bases from V and 2 bases from J, leaving 22 bases between. The CDR3 length is 18 residues. CDR3 nucleotides: TGTGCCAGCAGCCTCGGGGGCCCTAAGCGGGGAACCTACAATGAGCAGTTCTTC. It specifies CASSLGGPKRGTYNEQFF.

The chain joins TRBV5-4 to TRBJ2-7, with 8 bases lining up with TRBD2. The V gene's germline CDR1 is SGHNT and CDR2 YYREEE (reference sequence). The CDR3 sequence is 16 residues long. V gave up 2 bases and J gave up 4 bases; unmatched junction bases: 11. CDR3: CASSLKAGATPYEQYF. The CDR3 DNA sequence: TGTGCCAGCAGCTTAAAAGCGGGAGCCACACCTTACGAGCAGTACTTC.

A note on this clone: A read error may produce the germline difference seen at one junction end. The chain employs TRBV30 and TRBJ2-1; 7 bases align to TRBD2. Germline lookup yields CDR1 GTSNPN and CDR2 SVGIG (reference sequence). The CDR3 loop spans 14 amino acids. The CDR3 here is CAWRSAGTYYEQFF. Written as DNA, the CDR3 is TGTGCCTGGAGGTCAGCGGGAACCTACTATGAGCAGTTCTTC.

J is TRBJ1-1 and V is TRBV19; the D is unclear. V lost 1 base to trimming and J lost 0 bases, with 12 bases between them. Germline lookup yields CDR1 LNHDA and CDR2 SQIVND (reference sequence). There are 16 residues in the CDR3. The CDR3 DNA follows: TGTGCCAGTAGTATAGCCCGAACAGCCCTGAACACTGAAGCTTTCTTT. This sequence encodes CASSIARTALNTEAFF.

This chain uses TRBV6-4 with TRBJ2-6, with D possibly matching TRBD1 (5 bases). The V end lost 0 bases, the J end lost 4 bases, and 10 bases lay between the germline ends. CDR3 length: 16 amino acids. Germline-derived CDR1 and CDR2 are MRHNA and SNTAGT. CDR3 sequence reads: CASSDSGAGGANVLTF. In DNA form, the CDR3 reads TGTGCCAGCAGTGACTCTGGGGCTGGCGGGGCCAACGTCCTGACTTTC.

This clone occurred once. The gene calls are TRBV4-2 and TRBJ2-1; 11 bases line up with TRBD2. In germline, CDR1 is LGHNA, CDR2 YNFKEQ. V lost 4 bases and J lost 4; bases outside the gene matches: 6. The CDR3 is made up of 16 amino acids. This CDR3 is CASSLGTSGFYNEQFF. CDR3 nucleotides: TGTGCCAGCAGCCTCGGGACTAGCGGTTTTTACAATGAGCAGTTCTTC.

The chain employs TRBV5-1 and TRBJ2-1; TRBD2 matches 7 bases. The CDR3 sequence is 15 residues long. J was trimmed by 5 bases and V by 0 bases; bases with no gene match: 5. Looked up from germline, CDR1 is SGHRS and CDR2 is YFSETQ. CDR3 in DNA: TGCGCCAGCAGCTTGGTGCTAGCGGACAACAATGAGCAGTTCTTC. Its translation: CASSLVLADNNEQFF.

Turning to this clone: This same CDR3 is encoded by further DNA sequences in the sample. This chain uses TRBV5-1 with TRBJ2-3; perhaps TRBD2 as D (5 bases). This CDR3 comprises 15 residues. Germline assignment: CDR1 SGHRS and CDR2 YFSETQ. Trimming removed 1 base from V and 1 base from J, with 10 bases in between. CDR3 amino acids: CASSLRGLGTDTQYF. In DNA form, the CDR3 reads TGCGCCAGCAGCTTGCGGGGATTGGGCACAGATACGCAGTATTTT.

The chain employs TRBV5-4 and TRBJ2-5, with D possibly matching TRBD2 (7 bases). Germline CDR1 reads SGHNT; CDR2 reads YYREEE (reference sequence). Trimming removed 2 bases from V and 4 bases from J, with 15 bases in between. The CDR3 has 15 residues. CDR3 in DNA: TGTGCCAGCAGCTTTCGGGGGGCCTCGCGAGAGACCCAGTACTTC. Its protein is CASSFRGASRETQYF.

V gene TRBV11-2 combines with J gene TRBJ2-1; 7 nucleotides agree with TRBD2. Germline CDR1 reads SGHAT; CDR2 reads FQNNGV. J gave up 7 bases and V 3 bases, and 9 bases lay outside the gene matches. This CDR3 has 15 amino acids. CDR3 loop: CASSFRGSFGNEQFF. CDR3 bases: TGTGCCAGCAGCTTTCGCGGGAGCTTTGGAAATGAGCAGTTCTTC.

The V gene is TRBV27, the J gene TRBJ2-5; 12 nucleotides agree with TRBD2. Looked up from germline, CDR1 is MNHEY and CDR2 is SMNVEV (reference sequence). The CDR3 loop spans 15 amino acids. J lost 3 bases, V lost 5 bases, and 4 bases had no gene match. This chain's CDR3 is CASSLRTSGKETQYF. The DNA for the CDR3 is TGTGCCAGCAGTCTCCGGACTAGCGGGAAAGAGACCCAGTACTTC.

The genes are TRBV9 and TRBJ2-7; 7 bases fit TRBD1. CDR1 is SGDLS and CDR2 is YYNGEE in the germline V gene. Trimming removed 4 bases from V and 7 bases from J; junction bases left unmatched: 11. This CDR3 contains 14 residues. The CDR3 is CASSISTGLGEQYF. Here the CDR3 DNA reads TGTGCCAGCAGCATCTCGACAGGGCTAGGGGAGCAGTACTTC.

Only a few counts were recorded for this clone. This rearrangement joins TRBV2 to TRBJ2-7; D is possibly TRBD2 (5 bases). This CDR3 spans 11 amino acids. V lost 7 bases, J lost 1 base, and 5 bases lay in between. Germline CDR1 reads SNHLY; CDR2 reads FYNNEI. The DNA of the CDR3 is TGTGCCAGCAAGCGGTCCTACGAGCAGTACTTC. It specifies CASKRSYEQYF.

The chain has TRBV27 and TRBJ2-6; unclear D gene. Per the germline V gene, CDR1 is MNHEY and CDR2 is SMNVEV (reference sequence). CDR3 length: 15 amino acids. Trimming shortened V by 0 bases and J by 2 bases, and 5 bases separated the two germline ends. The CDR3 DNA reads TGTGCCAGCAGTTTATCTCTCGCTGGGGCCAACGTCCTGACTTTC. It codes for CASSLSLAGANVLTF. Supplemented by reference TRBV27 and TRBJ2-6, the full variable domain reads EAQVTQNPRYLITVTGKKLTVTCSQNMNHEYMSWYRQDPGLGLRQIYYSMNVEVTDKGDVPEGYKVSRKEKRNFPLILESPSPNQTSLYFCASSLSLAGANVLTFGAGSRLTVL.

CDR3: CASKWRTSGGIYNEQFF. DNA of the CDR3: TGTGCCAGCAAGTGGCGGACTAGCGGGGGAATATACAATGAGCAGTTCTTC. The chain joins TRBV11-2 to TRBJ2-1; 13 bases agree with TRBD2. The V gene end was trimmed by 7 bases and the J gene end by 4 bases; junction bases not matched to a gene: 10. The germline V gene encodes CDR1 SGHAT and CDR2 FQNNGV. This CDR3 is 17 amino acids long. Looking up the rest from reference TRBV11-2 and TRBJ2-1 gives the full variable domain: EAGVAQSPRYKIIEKRQSVAFWCNPISGHATLYWYQQILGQGPKLLIQFQNNGVVDDSQLPKDRFSAERLKGVDSTLKIQPAKLEDSAVYLCASKWRTSGGIYNEQFFGPGTRLTVL.

This chain links TRBV7-2 with TRBJ2-7, with 16 nucleotides matching TRBD2. This CDR3 spans 16 amino acids. In germline, CDR1 is SGHTA, CDR2 FQGNSA. With 0 bases clipped from V and 5 bases from J, the junction kept 1 base outside the gene matches. CDR3 sequence reads: CASSLAGTSGRDEQYF. The CDR3 DNA reads TGTGCCAGCAGCTTAGCCGGGACTAGCGGGAGGGACGAGCAGTACTTC.